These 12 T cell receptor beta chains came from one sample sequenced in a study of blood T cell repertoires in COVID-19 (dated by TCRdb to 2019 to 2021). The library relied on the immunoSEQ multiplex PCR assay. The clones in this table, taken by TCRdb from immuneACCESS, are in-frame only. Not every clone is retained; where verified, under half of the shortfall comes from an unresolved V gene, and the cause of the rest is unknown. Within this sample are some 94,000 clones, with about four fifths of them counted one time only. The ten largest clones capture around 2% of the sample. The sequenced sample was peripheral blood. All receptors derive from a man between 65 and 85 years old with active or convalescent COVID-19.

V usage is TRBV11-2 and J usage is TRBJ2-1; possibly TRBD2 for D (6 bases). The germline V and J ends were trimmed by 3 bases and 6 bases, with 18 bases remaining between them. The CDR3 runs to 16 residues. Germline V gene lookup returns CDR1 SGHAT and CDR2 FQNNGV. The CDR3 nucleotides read TGTGCCAGCAGCTTGTTGTTACCAGGGACTCTCAATGAGCAGTTCTTC. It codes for CASSLLLPGTLNEQFF.

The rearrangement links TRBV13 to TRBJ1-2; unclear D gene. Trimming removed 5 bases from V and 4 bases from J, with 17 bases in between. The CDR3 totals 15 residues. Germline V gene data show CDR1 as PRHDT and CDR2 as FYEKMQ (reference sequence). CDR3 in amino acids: CASSQMSSGSYGYTF. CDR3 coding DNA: TGTGCCAGCAGCCAGATGTCTTCAGGCAGCTATGGCTACACCTTC.

CDR3 protein: CASSQLGEPYNEQFF. DNA of the CDR3: TGTGCCAGCAGCCAGCTAGGGGAACCCTACAATGAGCAGTTCTTC. V and J are TRBV3-1 (or the pseudogene TRBV3-2) and TRBJ2-1; weak D call: TRBD1 (5 bases). The length of the CDR3 is 15 residues. Germline loops: CDR1 LGHDT, CDR2 YNNKEL (reference sequence). V shed 3 bases and J shed 2 bases, with 11 bases lying between them.

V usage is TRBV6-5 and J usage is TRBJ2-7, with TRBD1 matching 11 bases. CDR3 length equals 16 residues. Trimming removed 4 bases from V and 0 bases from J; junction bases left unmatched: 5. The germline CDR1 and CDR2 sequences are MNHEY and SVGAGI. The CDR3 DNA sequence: TGTGCCAGCAGTTCGCGGACAGGGGGCTCCTCCTACGAGCAGTACTTC. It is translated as CASSSRTGGSSYEQYF.

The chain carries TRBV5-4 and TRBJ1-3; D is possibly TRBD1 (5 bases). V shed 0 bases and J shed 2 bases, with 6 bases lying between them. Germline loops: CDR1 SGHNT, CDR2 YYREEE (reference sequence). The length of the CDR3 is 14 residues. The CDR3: CASSLGGAGNTIYF. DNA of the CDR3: TGTGCCAGCAGCTTGGGGGGGGCTGGAAACACCATATATTTT.

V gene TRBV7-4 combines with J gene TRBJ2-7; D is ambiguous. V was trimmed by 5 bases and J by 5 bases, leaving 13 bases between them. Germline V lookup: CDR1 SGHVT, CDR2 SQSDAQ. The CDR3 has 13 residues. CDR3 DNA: TGTGCCAGCAGCCCAGTCCCCCCTGACGAGCAGTACTTC. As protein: CASSPVPPDEQYF.

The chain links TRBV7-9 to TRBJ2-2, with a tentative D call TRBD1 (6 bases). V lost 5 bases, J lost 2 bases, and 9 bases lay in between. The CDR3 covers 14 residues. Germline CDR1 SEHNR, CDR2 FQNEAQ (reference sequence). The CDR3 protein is CASSPDSNTGELFF. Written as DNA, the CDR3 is TGTGCCAGCAGCCCGGACAGTAACACCGGGGAGCTGTTTTTT.

The CDR3 loop is CASSPGVANTGELFF. The CDR3 region has the DNA TGTGCCAGCAGCCCGGGAGTCGCGAACACCGGGGAGCTGTTTTTT. V and J are TRBV5-4 and TRBJ2-2; weak D call: TRBD2 (6 bases). CDR3 size: 15 residues. The V gene's germline CDR1 is SGHNT and CDR2 YYREEE (reference sequence). The ends were cut back, 4 bases at V and 0 bases at J, with 10 bases in the middle.

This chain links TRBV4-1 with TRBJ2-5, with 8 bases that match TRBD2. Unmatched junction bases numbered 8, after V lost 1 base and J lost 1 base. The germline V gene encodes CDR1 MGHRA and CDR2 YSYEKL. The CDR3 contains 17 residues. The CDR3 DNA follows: TGCGCCAGCAGCCAAGGGGGCCCGGGACTAGTCCAAGAGACCCAGTACTTC. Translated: CASSQGGPGLVQETQYF.

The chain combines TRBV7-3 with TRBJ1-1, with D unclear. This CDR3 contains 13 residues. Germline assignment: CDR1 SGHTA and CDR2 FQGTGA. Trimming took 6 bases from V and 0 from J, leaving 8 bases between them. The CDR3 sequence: CASRREVNTEAFF. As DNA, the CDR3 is TGTGCCAGCAGGCGGGAGGTGAACACTGAAGCTTTCTTT.

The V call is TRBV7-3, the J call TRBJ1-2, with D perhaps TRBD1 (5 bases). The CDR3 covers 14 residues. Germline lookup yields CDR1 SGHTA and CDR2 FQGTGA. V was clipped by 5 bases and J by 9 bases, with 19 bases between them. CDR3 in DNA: TGTGCCAGCAGCCTCAGCCCCGACAGTCCGAGCTACACCTTC. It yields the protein CASSLSPDSPSYTF.

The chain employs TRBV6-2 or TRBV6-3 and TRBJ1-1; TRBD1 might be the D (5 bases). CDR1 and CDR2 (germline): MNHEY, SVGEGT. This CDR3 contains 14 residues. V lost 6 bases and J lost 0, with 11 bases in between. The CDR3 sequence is CASSTGGVNTEAFF. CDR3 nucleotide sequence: TGTGCCAGCAGCACGGGGGGGGTGAACACTGAAGCTTTCTTT.